One and the same sample provided the 22 T cell receptor beta chains below, sequenced in a study of blood T cell repertoires in COVID-19. Clones were read by immunoSEQ multiplex PCR, and TCRdb kept only the in-frame ones, dropping some. The sample carries 160,000 or so clones, roughly 84% recorded once. The specimen sequenced was peripheral blood. The receptors shown here come from a woman aged 45-65 years with COVID-19, enrolled during active disease.

The chain links TRBV29-1 to TRBJ2-7, with 10 bases aligning to TRBD1. The CDR3 length is 14 residues. J lost 9 bases, V lost 7 bases, and 15 bases had no gene match. CDR1 is SQVTM, CDR2 ANQGSEA, per germline. CDR3 loop: CSAQRGTGAMWQYF. As DNA, the CDR3 is TGCAGCGCCCAGAGGGGGACAGGGGCTATGTGGCAGTACTTC.

This rearrangement joins TRBV3-1 (or the pseudogene TRBV3-2) to TRBJ1-1; tentatively, D is TRBD1 (5 bases). V shed 6 bases and J shed 2 bases, with 13 bases lying between them. This CDR3 contains 14 residues. Looked up from germline, CDR1 is LGHDT and CDR2 is YNNKEL (reference sequence). The CDR3 bases are TGTGCCAGCAGACCAGACAGCCACAACACTGAAGCTTTCTTT. Translation: CASRPDSHNTEAFF.

Here the CDR3 reads CASSLTSGTYEQYF. The CDR3 DNA is TGTGCCAGCAGCCTCACTAGCGGGACCTACGAGCAGTACTTC. V is TRBV9 and J is TRBJ2-7, with 10 bases identical to TRBD2. J gave up 2 bases and V 4 bases, and 3 bases lay outside the gene matches. Germline CDR1 is SGDLS and CDR2 is YYNGEE. This CDR3 region has 14 residues.

The chain employs TRBV3-1 (or the pseudogene TRBV3-2) and TRBJ2-3; 8 bases are shared with TRBD2. Trimming removed 5 bases from V and 1 base from J; junction bases left unmatched: 2. The CDR3 contains 14 residues. Per the germline V gene, CDR1 is LGHDT and CDR2 is YNNKEL (reference sequence). CDR3 in amino acids: CASSYSGGTDTQYF. Written as DNA, the CDR3 is TGTGCCAGCAGCTATAGCGGGGGCACAGATACGCAGTATTTT.

The chain recombines TRBV2 with TRBJ2-7; 8 bases are shared with TRBD1. Germline-derived CDR1 and CDR2 are SNHLY and FYNNEI. The V segment lost 2 bases and the J segment 2 bases; nucleotides outside the gene matches: 8. This CDR3 spans 16 amino acids. The CDR3 DNA sequence: TGTGCCAGCAGTGAAAACTCCGGACAGGGCACCTACGAGCAGTACTTC. Encoded protein: CASSENSGQGTYEQYF.

In DNA, the CDR3 is TGTGCCAGCAGCTTCGGGACAGGGGTTGGGGAAAAACTGTTTTTT. It translates to CASSFGTGVGEKLFF. This chain joins TRBV7-9 and TRBJ1-4, with 10 bases matching TRBD1. Per the germline V gene, CDR1 is SEHNR and CDR2 is FQNEAQ (reference sequence). The CDR3 runs to 15 residues. V gave up 3 bases and J gave up 8 bases; unmatched junction bases: 6.

This clone was recorded once. V is TRBV29-1 and J is TRBJ1-3, with D possibly TRBD1 on 6 matching bases. The CDR3 consists of 15 residues. Trimming removed 0 bases from V and 4 bases from J, with 13 bases in between. Germline CDR1 reads SQVTM; CDR2 reads ANQGSEA. CDR3 in DNA: TGCAGCGTTGAAGATTGGCTACAGGGAGGAAACACCATATATTTT. Translation: CSVEDWLQGGNTIYF.

This CDR3 is CASKVVQGYDYGYTF. The CDR3, as DNA: TGTGCCAGCAAGGTAGTACAGGGGTATGACTATGGCTACACCTTC. This chain links TRBV6-5 with TRBJ1-2; 7 nucleotides align to TRBD1. Germline V lookup: CDR1 MNHEY, CDR2 SVGAGI. The CDR3 runs 15 residues. J gave up 3 bases and V 7 bases, and 11 bases lay outside the gene matches.

In this sample, this clone turned up a few times. V usage is TRBV18 and J usage is TRBJ1-1; TRBD1 agrees at 11 bases. Trimming cost V 1 base and J 6 bases; bases outside gene matches: 10. This CDR3 has 17 residues. CDR1 is KGHSH, CDR2 LQKENI, per germline. CDR3 loop: CASSPRTGGPERAEAFF. As DNA, the CDR3 is TGTGCCAGCTCACCACGGACAGGGGGCCCCGAGAGGGCTGAAGCTTTCTTT. Full variable domain (rest looked up from reference TRBV18 and TRBJ1-1): NAGVMQNPRHLVRRRGQEARLRCSPMKGHSHVYWYRQLPEEGLKFMVYLQKENIIDESGMPKERFSAEFPKEGPSILRIQQVVRGDSAAYFCASSPRTGGPERAEAFFGQGTRLTVV.

The DNA of the CDR3 is TGTGCCAGCAGTGTCCAGGGGGCTGGCAATCAGCCCCAGCATTTT. It is translated as CASSVQGAGNQPQHF. The gene calls are TRBV2 and TRBJ1-5; 8 bases are a match to TRBD1. The CDR3 consists of 15 residues. Trimming took 4 bases from V and 2 from J; bases not matched to a gene: 4. The germline V gene encodes CDR1 SNHLY and CDR2 FYNNEI.

The V call is TRBV14, the J call TRBJ1-2; 8 positions agree with TRBD1. With V trimmed by 4 bases and J by 7 bases, 2 bases remained unmatched. CDR1 and CDR2 from the germline V gene are SGHDN and FVKESK. CDR3 length: 12 amino acids. Here the CDR3 reads CASSRQGFGYTF. For the CDR3, the DNA is TGTGCCAGCAGCCGACAGGGGTTTGGCTACACCTTC.

This clone was seen more than once but under ten times. The chain uses TRBV5-1 and TRBJ1-5; 8 bases map to TRBD1. Losses at the gene ends were 4 bases for V and 1 base for J; bases not matched to a gene: 1. CDR1 is SGHRS, CDR2 YFSETQ, per germline. This CDR3 contains 14 residues. CDR3 in DNA: TGCGCCAGCAGCCCAGGGGGCAGCAATCAGCCCCAGCATTTT. Translation gives CASSPGGSNQPQHF.

The chain combines TRBV5-1 with TRBJ1-6; the D is unclear. V was cut by 0 bases and J by 8 bases, with 6 bases left in between. Per the germline V gene, CDR1 is SGHRS and CDR2 is YFSETQ. This CDR3 region has 13 residues. The CDR3 spells CASSLVEDSPLHF. The DNA for the CDR3 is TGCGCCAGCAGCTTGGTTGAGGATTCACCCCTCCACTTT.

The chain employs TRBV14 and TRBJ1-1; D unresolved. This CDR3 region has 13 residues. Trimming took 1 base from V and 10 from J, leaving 13 bases between them. The V gene's germline CDR1 is SGHDN and CDR2 FVKESK. The CDR3 DNA reads TGTGCCAGCAGCCAAGTTGGGAGGGTAGGAGCTTTCTTT. It encodes CASSQVGRVGAFF.

This clone has a handful of counts. The chain recombines TRBV14 with TRBJ2-3; no clear D. Per germline, CDR1 SGHDN and CDR2 FVKESK. The CDR3 is 14 residues long. V gave up 0 bases and J gave up 2 bases, with 6 bases separating them. CDR3 in amino acids: CASSQEWATDTQYF. DNA of the CDR3: TGTGCCAGCAGCCAAGAATGGGCCACAGATACGCAGTATTTT.

The V gene is TRBV24-1, the J gene TRBJ2-2; 8 positions agree with TRBD1. V trimming: 4 bases; J trimming: 4 bases; junction bases outside the gene matches: 1. The germline CDR1 and CDR2 sequences are KGHDR and SFDVKD. This CDR3 has 14 amino acids. The CDR3 DNA is TGTGCCACCAGTGAGGACAGGGTCACCGGGGAGCTGTTTTTT. Its translation: CATSEDRVTGELFF.

The J gene is TRBJ2-2, the V gene TRBV5-4; TRBD1 might be the D (6 bases). This CDR3 has 16 residues. V lost 4 bases and J 1 base, leaving 14 bases between the germline ends. Germline values: CDR1 SGHNT, CDR2 YYREEE (reference sequence). CDR3 sequence (DNA): TGTGCCAGCAGCGCCGCCGGGACATGGAACACCGGGGAGCTGTTTTTT. This translates into CASSAAGTWNTGELFF.

The chain uses TRBV10-3 and TRBJ2-1; 11 bases are a match to TRBD2. Trimming removed 8 bases from V and 14 bases from J; junction bases left unmatched: 5. Looked up from germline, CDR1 is ENHRY and CDR2 is SYGVKD. There are 11 residues in the CDR3. CDR3 protein: CAIGSGLAEFF. The CDR3 DNA sequence: TGTGCCATCGGCTCGGGACTAGCGGAGTTCTTC.

This clone was observed a handful of times. The chain combines TRBV18 with TRBJ1-5, with D possibly TRBD1 on 6 matching bases. Per germline, CDR1 KGHSH and CDR2 LQKENI. The germline V and J ends were trimmed by 3 bases and 4 bases, with 13 bases remaining between them. The CDR3 has 15 residues. Here the CDR3 reads CASSPTRQGNQPQHF. The DNA for the CDR3 is TGTGCCAGCTCACCTACGCGGCAGGGGAATCAGCCCCAGCATTTT.

The V gene is TRBV11-2, the J gene TRBJ2-7; 10 positions match TRBD1. J gave up 3 bases and V 6 bases, and 8 bases lay outside the gene matches. CDR1 and CDR2 (germline): SGHAT, FQNNGV. The CDR3 has 15 amino acids. The CDR3 sequence is CASRRPGQGNYEQYF. DNA for the CDR3: TGTGCCAGCAGAAGACCGGGACAGGGGAACTACGAGCAGTACTTC.

CDR3 in DNA: TGTGCCTGGAGTGGCGGACAGCCCGGGGAGCTGTTTTTT. Protein: CAWSGGQPGELFF. V gene TRBV30 combines with J gene TRBJ2-2, with D possibly TRBD1 on 6 matching bases. Germline assignment: CDR1 GTSNPN and CDR2 SVGIG (reference sequence). This CDR3 contains 13 residues. V gave up 1 base and J gave up 6 bases, with 9 bases separating them.

The rearrangement joins TRBV30 to TRBJ1-1; weak D call: TRBD1 (5 bases). The CDR3 consists of 12 residues. Per germline, CDR1 GTSNPN and CDR2 SVGIG (reference sequence). V lost 5 bases, J lost 7 bases, and 14 bases lay in between. The CDR3: CAWSKWGYEAFF. The CDR3, as DNA: TGTGCCTGGTCCAAGTGGGGCTATGAAGCTTTCTTT.